This T cell receptor beta chain was captured by sequencing in a study of molecular identifiers for immune sequencing clone quantification. The length of the CDR3 is 13 residues. The junction had 5 bases not matched to a gene; V was cut back by 3 bases and J by 3 bases. CDR1 is DFQATT and CDR2 is SNEGSKA in the germline V gene (reference sequence). With listed TCR primers and previously described methods, bulk TCR libraries were prepared. A single record per CDR3 protein comes from TCRdb applying MiXCR to the PCR reads. The table shows more than 550,000 distinct CDR3 sequences, with around 25% occurring only once.

The receptor comes from a human donor in good health. Some libraries in this study had Jurkat cell RNA spiked in. The chain carries TRBV20-1 and TRBJ2-7; 7 bases map to TRBD2. Sequenced: naive CD8+ T cells from blood, with Jurkat cell RNA spiked in. Noted subset: FACS-sorted CD8+CD4-CCR7+CD45RA+ naive T cells. CDR3 sequence: CSASRTSFYEQYF. CDR3 in DNA: TGCAGTGCTAGCAGGACTAGTTTCTACGAGCAGTACTTC.